This T cell receptor beta chain was obtained from a study of monozygotic twins with inflammatory bowel disease. The study's findings and limits: None of the different T cell subtypes could be distinguished from one another.

TCRdb re-called the 5' RACE reads; every CDR3 protein appears as one record, without DNA. Recorded for this sample: tens of thousands of distinct CDR3 sequences. With regard to this clonotype: Its target is unknown.

The CDR3 is 12 residues long. Sequences were obtained from blood. The clonotype was recovered from a human donor with ulcerative colitis or Crohn's disease, or a healthy co-twin of an affected twin (not recorded which). The chain has TRBV12-3 or TRBV12-4 and TRBJ2-5. CDR3 protein: CASSFIGETQYF.